The present T cell receptor beta chain was sequenced within a study of post-analysis software for immune sequencing data. For the study at large: Secondary progressive, relapsing-remitting and progressive-relapsing multiple sclerosis were among the included disease courses. Points from the study as a whole: F measure showed strong co-clustering of same-batch samples.

Per germline, CDR1 MNHEY and CDR2 SVGAGI. The CDR3 has 16 amino acids. Germline trimming cut 0 bases from V and 2 bases from J; bases unmatched to any gene: 2. Incorporated into the TCR beta cDNA libraries were unique molecular identifiers, which served to reduce PCR and sequencing biases. TCRdb independently ran MiXCR on the PCR reads; one entry per CDR3 protein. The sample has about 160,000 distinct CDR3 sequences; roughly 35% are singletons. This clonotype was picked up a small number of times. The antigen is unknown. The chain couples TRBV6-5 to TRBJ2-5, with 11 bases fitting TRBD2. The sample here was blood, taken after autologous hematopoietic stem cell transplantation. The receptor was derived from a girl aged 10-17 years with multiple sclerosis. The CDR3 loop reads CASSYSWTSGQETQYF. Here the CDR3 DNA reads TGTGCCAGCAGTTACTCATGGACTAGCGGGCAAGAGACCCAGTACTTC.